One and the same sample provided the 8 T cell receptor beta chains below, sequenced in a study of blood T cell repertoires in COVID-19. Measured with immunoSEQ multiplex PCR; TCRdb has only the in-frame clones, and not every one. Of some 120,000 clones listed, approximately 68% are singletons. The sequencing input was peripheral blood. The receptors derive from a woman in her 70s with acute or convalescent COVID-19.

This clone was picked up one time. The CDR3 protein is CASSFGEGETQYF. In DNA, the CDR3 is TGTGCCAGCAGTTTCGGGGAGGGTGAGACCCAGTACTTC. V and J are TRBV12-3 or TRBV12-4 and TRBJ2-5; TRBD2 agrees at 7 bases. The ends lost 3 bases at V and 5 bases at J; junction bases unmatched: 3. The CDR3 has 13 residues.

The genes are TRBV27 and TRBJ1-2; 7 bases map to TRBD1. V lost 5 bases to trimming and J lost 3 bases; unmatched junction nucleotides: 9. CDR3 length: 15 residues. The germline V gene encodes CDR1 MNHEY and CDR2 SMNVEV (reference sequence). CDR3: CASSPSGQSYYGYTF. The CDR3 bases are TGTGCCAGCAGTCCCTCGGGACAGTCCTACTATGGCTACACCTTC.

In this sample, this clone turned up a few times. The gene calls are TRBV6-5 and TRBJ1-2; D is possibly TRBD1 (6 bases). The CDR3 runs to 14 residues. Germline V gene data show CDR1 as MNHEY and CDR2 as SVGAGI. V was cut by 11 bases and J by 7 bases, with 23 bases left in between. The DNA of the CDR3 is TGTGCCTCGACTAGCGCAGGGGCTGGGTTTGGCTACACCTTC. Translation: CASTSAGAGFGYTF.

This CDR3 reads CASSQDGGGNEQFF. The CDR3 DNA sequence: TGCGCCAGCAGCCAAGATGGGGGGGGCAATGAGCAGTTCTTC. The J gene is TRBJ2-1, the V gene TRBV4-3; 7 nucleotides match TRBD2. V dropped 0 bases and J dropped 6; count of bases not matched to a gene: 2. There are 14 residues in the CDR3. Germline CDR1 is LGHNA and CDR2 is YSLEER.

The chain has TRBV2 and TRBJ1-5; D ambiguous. Germline CDR1 is SNHLY and CDR2 is FYNNEI. This CDR3 is built from 14 residues. The V end lost 0 bases, the J end lost 8 bases, and 11 bases lay between the germline ends. The CDR3 DNA reads as TGTGCCAGCAGTGAAGCAGACCAGCGGGAGCCCCAGCATTTT. Amino acid sequence: CASSEADQREPQHF.

This clone was counted once. The chain recombines TRBV19 with TRBJ2-1; D is possibly TRBD2 (6 bases). The ends were cut back, 6 bases at V and 0 bases at J, with 12 bases in the middle. The CDR3 spans 15 residues. Germline V CDR1 and CDR2: LNHDA, SQIVND (reference sequence). The CDR3 nucleotides are TGTGCCAGTAGCTCCCCCGGGAGCTCCTACAATGAGCAGTTCTTC. Amino acids: CASSSPGSSYNEQFF.

The chain employs TRBV7-2 and TRBJ2-1, with TRBD1 matching over 7 bases. V dropped 4 bases and J dropped 3; count of bases not matched to a gene: 12. The CDR3 has 17 residues. Per the germline V gene, CDR1 is SGHTA and CDR2 is FQGNSA. The CDR3 DNA reads as TGTGCCAGCAGCTCTACAGGGGTCCCCTCCGACTACAATGAGCAGTTCTTC. It codes for CASSSTGVPSDYNEQFF. Full variable domain (rest looked up from reference TRBV7-2 and TRBJ2-1): GAGVSQSPSNKVTEKGKDVELRCDPISGHTALYWYRQSLGQGLEFLIYFQGNSAPDKSGLPSDRFSAERTGGSVSTLTIQRTQQEDSAVYLCASSSTGVPSDYNEQFFGPGTRLTVL.

The chain employs TRBV9 and TRBJ1-1; 8 bases fit TRBD1. CDR3 size: 17 residues. Germline CDR1 SGDLS, CDR2 YYNGEE. After removal of 3 bases from V and 4 bases from J, the junction contained 14 bases not matched to a gene. CDR3 loop: CASSGGPSRGRGTEAFF. The DNA of the CDR3 is TGTGCCAGCAGCGGGGGACCTTCCAGGGGGCGGGGCACTGAAGCTTTCTTT.